Reported below is one T cell receptor beta chain. The sample is drawn from a study of T cell changes during pregnancy in multiple sclerosis. TCRdb's table, derived via immunoSEQ multiplex PCR, lists solely in-frame clones and lacks some. The data contain roughly 110,000 clones, around 92% of them singletons. V lost 2 bases and J lost 3; bases outside the gene matches: 3. The germline gives CDR1 GTSNPN, CDR2 SVGIG (reference sequence). The CDR3 is 16 residues long. Sequenced here: peripheral blood, sampled in the third trimester of pregnancy. The J gene is TRBJ2-1, the V gene TRBV30, with 14 nucleotides matching TRBD2. The source of this sequence is a female donor in good health, enrolled as a control in a pregnancy study. Here the CDR3 DNA reads TGTGCCTGGAGTCTCGGACTAGCGGGGGGCTACAATGAGCAGTTCTTC. Translated: CAWSLGLAGGYNEQFF.